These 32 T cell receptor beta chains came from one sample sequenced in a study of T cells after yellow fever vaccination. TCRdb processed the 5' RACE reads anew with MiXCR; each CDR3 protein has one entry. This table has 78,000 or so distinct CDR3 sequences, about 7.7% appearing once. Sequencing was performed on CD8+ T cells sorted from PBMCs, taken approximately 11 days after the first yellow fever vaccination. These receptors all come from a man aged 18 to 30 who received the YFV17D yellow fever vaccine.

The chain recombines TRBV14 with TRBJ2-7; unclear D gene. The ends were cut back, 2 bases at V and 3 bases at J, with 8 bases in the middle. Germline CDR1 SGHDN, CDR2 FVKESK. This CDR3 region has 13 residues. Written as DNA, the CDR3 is TGTGCCAGCAGCCAACAGTTTGGCTACGAGCAGTACGTC. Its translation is CASSQQFGYEQYV.

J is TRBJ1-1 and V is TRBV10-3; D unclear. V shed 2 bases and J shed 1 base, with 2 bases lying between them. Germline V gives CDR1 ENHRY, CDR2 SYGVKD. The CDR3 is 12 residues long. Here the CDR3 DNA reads TGTGCCATCAGTGAGGGGAACACTGAAGCTTTCTTT. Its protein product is CAISEGNTEAFF.

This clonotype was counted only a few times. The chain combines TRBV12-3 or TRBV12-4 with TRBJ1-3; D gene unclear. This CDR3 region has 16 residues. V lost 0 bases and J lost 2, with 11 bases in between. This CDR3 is CASSLAGFLAGNTIYF. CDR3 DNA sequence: TGTGCCAGCAGTTTAGCAGGCTTCTTGGCTGGAAACACCATATATTTT.

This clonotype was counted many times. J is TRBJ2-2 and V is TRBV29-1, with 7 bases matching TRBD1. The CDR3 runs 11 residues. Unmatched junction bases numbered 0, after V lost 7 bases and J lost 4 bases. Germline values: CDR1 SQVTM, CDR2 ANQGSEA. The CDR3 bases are TGCAGCGCAGGGGGCACCGGGGAGCTGTTTTTT. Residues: CSAGGTGELFF.

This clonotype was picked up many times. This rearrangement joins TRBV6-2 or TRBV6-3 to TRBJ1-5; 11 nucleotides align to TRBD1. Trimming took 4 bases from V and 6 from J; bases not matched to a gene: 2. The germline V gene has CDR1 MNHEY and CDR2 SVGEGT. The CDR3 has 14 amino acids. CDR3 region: CASSWTGGSQPQHF. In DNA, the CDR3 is TGTGCCAGCAGTTGGACAGGGGGCAGTCAGCCCCAGCATTTT.

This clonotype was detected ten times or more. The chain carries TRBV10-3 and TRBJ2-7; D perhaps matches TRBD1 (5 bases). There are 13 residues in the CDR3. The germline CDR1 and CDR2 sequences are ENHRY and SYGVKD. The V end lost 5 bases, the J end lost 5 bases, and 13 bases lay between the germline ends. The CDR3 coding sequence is TGTGCCATCAGTCGTGACAGCCCGGACGAGCAGTACTTC. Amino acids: CAISRDSPDEQYF.

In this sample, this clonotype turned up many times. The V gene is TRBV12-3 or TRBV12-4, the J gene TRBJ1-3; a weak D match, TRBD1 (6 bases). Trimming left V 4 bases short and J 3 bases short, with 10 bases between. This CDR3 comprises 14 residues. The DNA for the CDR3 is TGTGCCAGCAGTTACGGGGGACATGGAAACACCATATATTTT. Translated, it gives CASSYGGHGNTIYF.

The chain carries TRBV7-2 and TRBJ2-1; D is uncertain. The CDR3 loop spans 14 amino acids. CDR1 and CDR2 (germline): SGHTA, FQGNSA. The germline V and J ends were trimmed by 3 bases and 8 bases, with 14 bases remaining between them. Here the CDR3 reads CASSFVDLGDEQFF. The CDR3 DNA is TGTGCCAGCAGCTTCGTCGATTTGGGCGATGAGCAGTTCTTC.

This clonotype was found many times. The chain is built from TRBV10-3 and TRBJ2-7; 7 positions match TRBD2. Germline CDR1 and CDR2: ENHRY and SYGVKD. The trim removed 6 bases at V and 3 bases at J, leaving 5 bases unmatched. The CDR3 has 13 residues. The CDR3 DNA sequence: TGTGCCATCAGGACCGGGACTAACTACGAGCAGTACTTC. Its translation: CAIRTGTNYEQYF.

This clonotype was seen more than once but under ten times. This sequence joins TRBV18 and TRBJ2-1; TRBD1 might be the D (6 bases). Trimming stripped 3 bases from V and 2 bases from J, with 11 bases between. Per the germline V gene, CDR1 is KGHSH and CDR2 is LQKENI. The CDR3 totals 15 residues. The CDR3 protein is CASSPGAGTYNEQFF. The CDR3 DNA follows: TGTGCCAGCTCACCGGGGGCAGGGACCTACAATGAGCAGTTCTTC. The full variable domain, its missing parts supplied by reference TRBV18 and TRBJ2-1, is NAGVMQNPRHLVRRRGQEARLRCSPMKGHSHVYWYRQLPEEGLKFMVYLQKENIIDESGMPKERFSAEFPKEGPSILRIQQVVRGDSAAYFCASSPGAGTYNEQFFGPGTRLTVL.

The CDR3 loop reads CASSKVPGRAGELFF. CDR3 nucleotides: TGTGCCAGCAGCAAAGTCCCAGGGCGGGCCGGGGAGCTGTTTTTT. This sequence joins TRBV21-1 and TRBJ2-2; TRBD1, the table's D call, was not compared with the DNA. TRBV21-1 is given as a pseudogene. The CDR3 is made up of 15 amino acids.

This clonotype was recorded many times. The CDR3, as DNA: TGTGCCAGCAGACCAATAGAGGGTGTCCGCAATGAGCAGTTCTTC. Amino acids: CASRPIEGVRNEQFF. The chain employs TRBV12-3 or TRBV12-4 and TRBJ2-1; D possibly corresponds to TRBD2 (5 bases). The CDR3 runs to 15 residues. Between the trimmed V and J ends, which lost 6 bases and 6 bases, there was a span of 18 bases.

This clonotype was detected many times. This chain's CDR3 is CASSFLKVSTPEAFF. The CDR3 DNA sequence: TGTGCCAGCAGTTTCCTCAAAGTCTCAACCCCTGAAGCTTTCTTT. The chain uses TRBV6-2 or TRBV6-3 and TRBJ1-1; D is unresolved. The germline CDR1 and CDR2 sequences are MNHEY and SVGEGT. The CDR3 length is 15 residues. V lost 4 bases and J 6 bases, leaving 18 bases between the germline ends.

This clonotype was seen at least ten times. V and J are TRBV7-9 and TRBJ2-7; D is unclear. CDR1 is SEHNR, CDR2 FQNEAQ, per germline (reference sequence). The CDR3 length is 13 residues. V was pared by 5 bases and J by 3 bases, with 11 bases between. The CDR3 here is CASSPPQSYEQYV. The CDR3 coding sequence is TGTGCCAGCAGCCCCCCGCAAAGCTACGAGCAGTACGTC.

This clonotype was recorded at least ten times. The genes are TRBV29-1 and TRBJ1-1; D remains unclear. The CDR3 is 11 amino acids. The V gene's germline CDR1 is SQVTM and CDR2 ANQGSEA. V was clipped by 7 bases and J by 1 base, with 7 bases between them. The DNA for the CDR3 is TGCAGCGCCTACTCGAACACTGAAGCTTTCTTT. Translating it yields CSAYSNTEAFF.

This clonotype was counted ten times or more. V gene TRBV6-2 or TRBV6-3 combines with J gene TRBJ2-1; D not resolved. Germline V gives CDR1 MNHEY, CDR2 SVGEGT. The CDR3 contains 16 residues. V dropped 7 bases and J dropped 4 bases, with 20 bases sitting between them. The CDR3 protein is CASTQSAPRNYNEQFF. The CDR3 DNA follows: TGTGCCAGCACCCAGTCTGCACCGCGGAATTACAATGAGCAGTTCTTC.

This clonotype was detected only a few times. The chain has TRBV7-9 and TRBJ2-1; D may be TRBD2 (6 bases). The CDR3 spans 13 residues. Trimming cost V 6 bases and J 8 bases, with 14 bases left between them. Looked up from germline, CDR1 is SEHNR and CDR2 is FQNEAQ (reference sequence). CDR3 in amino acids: CASRPRSGDEQFF. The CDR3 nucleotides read TGTGCCAGCAGACCCCGGTCGGGGGATGAGCAGTTCTTC.

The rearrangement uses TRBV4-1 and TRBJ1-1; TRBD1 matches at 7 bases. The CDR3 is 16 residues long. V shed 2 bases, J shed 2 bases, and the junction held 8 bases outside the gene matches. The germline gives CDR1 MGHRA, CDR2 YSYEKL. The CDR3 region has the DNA TGCGCCAGCAGCCAACCCAAGGGACAGCCTAACACTGAAGCTTTCTTT. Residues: CASSQPKGQPNTEAFF.

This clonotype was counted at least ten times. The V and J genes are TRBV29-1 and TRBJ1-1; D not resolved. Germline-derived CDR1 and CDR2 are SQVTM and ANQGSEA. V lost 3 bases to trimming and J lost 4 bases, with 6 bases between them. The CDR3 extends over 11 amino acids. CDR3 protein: CSVDRSTEAFF. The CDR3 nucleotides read TGCAGCGTTGATCGCAGCACTGAAGCTTTCTTT.

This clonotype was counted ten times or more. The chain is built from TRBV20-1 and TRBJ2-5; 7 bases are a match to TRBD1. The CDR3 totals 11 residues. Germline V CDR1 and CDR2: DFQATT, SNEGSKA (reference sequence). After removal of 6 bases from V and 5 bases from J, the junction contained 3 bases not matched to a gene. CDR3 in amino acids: CSAIRGETQYF. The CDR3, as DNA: TGCAGTGCAATCAGGGGGGAGACCCAGTACTTC.

In nucleotides, the CDR3 is TGCAGTGCTAGAGCAGGGGGCAGGTACAATGAGCAGTTCTTC. Translating gives CSARAGGRYNEQFF. The V call is TRBV20-1, the J call TRBJ2-1; the match to TRBD1 covers 8 bases. In germline, CDR1 is DFQATT, CDR2 SNEGSKA (reference sequence). The trim removed 1 base at V and 4 bases at J, leaving 3 bases unmatched. CDR3 length equals 14 residues.

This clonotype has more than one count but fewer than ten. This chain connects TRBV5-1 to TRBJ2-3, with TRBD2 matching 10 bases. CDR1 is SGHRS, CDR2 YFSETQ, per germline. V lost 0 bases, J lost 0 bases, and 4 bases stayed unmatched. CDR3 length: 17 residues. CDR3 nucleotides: TGCGCCAGCAGCTTGGCCATACTAGCGGGGAGCACAGATACGCAGTATTTT. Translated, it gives CASSLAILAGSTDTQYF.

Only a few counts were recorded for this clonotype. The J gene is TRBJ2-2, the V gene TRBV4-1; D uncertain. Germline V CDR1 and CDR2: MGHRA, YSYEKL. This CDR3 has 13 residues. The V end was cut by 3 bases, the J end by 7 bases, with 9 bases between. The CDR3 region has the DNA TGCGCCAGCAGCCATCGTTCCCTCGGGGAGCTGTTTTTT. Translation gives CASSHRSLGELFF.

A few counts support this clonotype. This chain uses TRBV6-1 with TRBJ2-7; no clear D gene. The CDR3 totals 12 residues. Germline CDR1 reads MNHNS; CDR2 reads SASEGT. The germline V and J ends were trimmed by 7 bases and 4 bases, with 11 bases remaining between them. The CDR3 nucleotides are TGTGCCAGCAAGGGCCAGACTTACGAGCAGTACGTC. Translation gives CASKGQTYEQYV.

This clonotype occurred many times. The CDR3 region has the DNA TGCGCCAGCAGGGATACCACTTCTAGCACAGATACGCAGTATTTT. Its protein product is CASRDTTSSTDTQYF. This chain uses TRBV4-1 with TRBJ2-3; no clear D gene. Germline V gene lookup returns CDR1 MGHRA and CDR2 YSYEKL. Trimming pared 6 bases from V and 0 bases from J, leaving 13 bases between. CDR3 length: 15 amino acids.

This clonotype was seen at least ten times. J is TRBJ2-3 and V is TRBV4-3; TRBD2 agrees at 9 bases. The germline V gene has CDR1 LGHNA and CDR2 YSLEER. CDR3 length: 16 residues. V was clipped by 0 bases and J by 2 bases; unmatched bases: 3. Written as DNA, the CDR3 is TGCGCCAGCAGCCAAGATGTAGCGGGGGTCACAGATACGCAGTATTTT. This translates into CASSQDVAGVTDTQYF.

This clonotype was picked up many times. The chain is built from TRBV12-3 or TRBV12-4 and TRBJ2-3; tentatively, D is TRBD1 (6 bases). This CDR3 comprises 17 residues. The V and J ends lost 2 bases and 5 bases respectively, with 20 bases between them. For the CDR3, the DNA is TGTGCCAGCAGTTTACTTCCCCCAGTAGGGGGAGTAGATACGCAGTATTTT. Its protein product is CASSLLPPVGGVDTQYF.

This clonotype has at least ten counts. CDR3 amino acids: CASTSGLPSEKLFF. The CDR3 nucleotides are TGTGCCAGCACCTCGGGATTACCGAGCGAAAAACTGTTTTTT. This chain links TRBV12-3 or TRBV12-4 with TRBJ1-4; no firm D call. The CDR3 is made up of 14 amino acids. V lost 7 bases and J lost 8, with 17 bases in between.

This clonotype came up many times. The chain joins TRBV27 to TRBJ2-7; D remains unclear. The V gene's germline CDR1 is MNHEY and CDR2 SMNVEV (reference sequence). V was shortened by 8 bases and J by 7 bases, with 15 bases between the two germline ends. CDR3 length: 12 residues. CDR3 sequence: CASRGTLEEQYF. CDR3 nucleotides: TGTGCCAGCCGAGGCACCCTAGAGGAGCAGTACTTC.

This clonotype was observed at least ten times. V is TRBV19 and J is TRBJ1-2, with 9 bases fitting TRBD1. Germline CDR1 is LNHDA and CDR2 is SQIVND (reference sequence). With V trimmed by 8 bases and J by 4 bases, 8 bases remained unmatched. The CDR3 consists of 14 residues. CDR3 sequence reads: CASGLRTGAYGYTF. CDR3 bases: TGTGCCAGTGGACTCCGGACAGGGGCCTATGGCTACACCTTC.

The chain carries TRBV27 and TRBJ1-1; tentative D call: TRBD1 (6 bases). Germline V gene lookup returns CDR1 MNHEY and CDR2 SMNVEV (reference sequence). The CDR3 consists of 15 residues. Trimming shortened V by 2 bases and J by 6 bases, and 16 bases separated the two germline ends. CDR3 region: CASSLNPGAGAEAFF. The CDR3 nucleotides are TGTGCCAGCAGTTTAAATCCGGGGGCAGGGGCTGAAGCTTTCTTT.

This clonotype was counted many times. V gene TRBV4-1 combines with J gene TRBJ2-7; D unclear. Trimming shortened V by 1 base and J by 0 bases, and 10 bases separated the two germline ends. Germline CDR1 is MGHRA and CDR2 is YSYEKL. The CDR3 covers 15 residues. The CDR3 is CASSQADSGSYEQYV. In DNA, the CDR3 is TGCGCCAGCAGCCAAGCGGATTCGGGCTCCTACGAGCAGTACGTC.